The entry below gives a single T cell receptor beta chain sequence along with its context. Its cognate antigen is unknown. The CDR3 spans 15 residues. Trimming took 7 bases from V and 9 from J, leaving 22 bases between them. CDR1 is SNHLY and CDR2 is FYNNEI in the germline V gene. General study results and limits: Tumor-infiltrating Treg TCR alpha and beta sequences overlapped most with tumor naive CD4+ T cells, then blood naive.

Semi-nested PCR with Nested Universal Primer A followed constant-region reverse priming of full-length variable regions. TCRdb re-analysed the 5' RACE reads in MiXCR, keeping a single row per CDR3 protein. The profile shows roughly 52,000 distinct CDR3 sequences, roughly 17% of them singletons. Naive CD4+ T cells were purified with Tregs depleted by CD25. This TCR was recovered from a female donor with breast cancer. The chain joins TRBV2 to TRBJ2-1; D possibly uses TRBD1 or TRBD2 (7 bases each). Sequencing was carried out using naive CD4+ T cells sorted from blood. Indicated subset: naive CD4+ T cells, CD4+CD45RA+CD25-. CDR3 sequence reads: CASTGDSQGEGEQFF. In nucleotides, the CDR3 is TGTGCCAGCACTGGGGACAGCCAAGGGGAGGGTGAGCAGTTCTTC.